This TCR beta chain was identified in a study of blood T cell repertoires in COVID-19. For the study at large: The origin of the acute and convalescent COVID-19 samples was the United States, Italy and Spain. Nucleic acid was either cDNA or gDNA, and it came from T cells, B-cell-depleted T cells, or PBMCs.

Authors' processing steps: Estimation of nucleated cell counts was performed using reference gene primer amplification. Data came from immunoSEQ multiplex PCR; TCRdb stores just in-frame clones and leaves some out. That table furnishes V, J and clone size, whereas the DNA furnished D and trimming. The table lists about 280,000 clones, 75% to 85% of them singletons. Germline-derived CDR1 and CDR2 are KGHSH and LQKENI. CDR3 length: 15 residues. V was cut by 5 bases and J by 7 bases, with 15 bases left in between. The V gene is TRBV18, the J gene TRBJ1-6, with D possibly TRBD1 on 5 matching bases. This receptor was identified in a man between 50 and 59 years old with active or convalescent COVID-19. The sample consisted of peripheral blood. This CDR3 is CASSTMDTSNSPLHF. DNA for the CDR3: TGTGCCAGCTCAACAATGGACACCTCCAATTCACCCCTCCACTTT.